This T cell receptor (beta chain) was profiled in a study of T-cell memory formation after mild COVID-19. The CDR3 has 13 residues. Germline-derived CDR1 and CDR2 are MNHEY and SMNVEV (reference sequence). The germline V and J ends were trimmed by 3 bases and 5 bases, with 7 bases remaining between them. TCRdb re-analysed the 5' RACE reads in MiXCR, keeping a single row per CDR3 protein. The repertoire holds some 490,000 distinct CDR3 sequences, with roughly 18% as singletons. The source of this sequence is an adult woman who had mild COVID-19 (a few samples of this study predate the infection). Cell type and time point are not known. The sample taken for sequencing was PBMCs or a T cell subset sorted from them (not recorded which). V gene TRBV27 combines with J gene TRBJ2-2; the D is unclear. The CDR3 nucleotides read TGTGCCAGCAGTTTTCGACAAACCGGGGAGCTGTTTTTT. As protein: CASSFRQTGELFF.